The clone carrying this T cell receptor beta chain was counted ten times or more. This CDR3 has 12 residues. The ends were cut back, 4 bases at V and 4 bases at J, with 7 bases in the middle. The data were taken from a study of blood T cell repertoires in COVID-19. Study details: COVID-19 samples collected from the United States, Italy and Spain covered acute and convalescent phases.

Original methodology: The authors estimated nucleated cell counts from reference gene primer amplification. The assay was immunoSEQ multiplex PCR, and TCRdb's table has in-frame clones only and misses some. V and J calls and clone size are those listed in that table; D and trimming were worked out from the DNA. Of approximately 90,000 clones listed, about three quarters are singletons. V gene TRBV12-3 or TRBV12-4 combines with J gene TRBJ1-2; D gene ambiguous. Sequenced material: peripheral blood. The receptor was isolated from an elderly woman with acute or convalescent COVID-19. CDR3 loop: CASSSGPYGYTF. In DNA form, the CDR3 reads TGTGCCAGCAGTTCAGGCCCCTATGGCTACACCTTC.